One sample yielded the 21 T cell receptor beta chains listed below, sequenced in a study of blood T cell repertoires in COVID-19. Profiled with immunoSEQ multiplex PCR; TCRdb holds only in-frame clones, not every one. This table holds approximately 440,000 clones, about 85% found once. The sample consisted of PBMCs or T cells enriched from blood (not recorded which). The receptors shown here come from a woman aged 18-29 years who had recovered from COVID-19.

The rearrangement joins TRBV30 to TRBJ2-1; 11 bases fit TRBD2. Losses at the gene ends were 4 bases for V and 9 bases for J; bases not matched to a gene: 20. The germline V gene has CDR1 GTSNPN and CDR2 SVGIG (reference sequence). The CDR3 sequence is 18 residues long. As DNA, the CDR3 is TGTGCCTGGATCCCCTCCTTAGCGGGGGGGCTCGGGGCGATTGAGCAGTTCTTC. This translates into CAWIPSLAGGLGAIEQFF.

The rearrangement uses TRBV6-5 and TRBJ2-1, with 7 bases lining up with TRBD2. Germline V gives CDR1 MNHEY, CDR2 SVGAGI. The V and J ends lost 7 bases and 8 bases, in that order; junction bases with no gene match: 8. CDR3 size: 13 residues. Written as DNA, the CDR3 is TGTGCCAGCACGAGCGGGGTGGGGGATGAGCAGTTCTTC. Translating it yields CASTSGVGDEQFF.

The genes are TRBV3-1 (or the pseudogene TRBV3-2) and TRBJ1-2; no reliable D call. V dropped 2 bases and J dropped 3 bases, with 10 bases sitting between them. Germline-derived CDR1 and CDR2 are LGHDT and YNNKEL (reference sequence). This CDR3 region has 14 residues. CDR3 loop: CASSQTDGDYGYTF. The CDR3 DNA reads TGTGCCAGCAGCCAAACGGACGGGGACTATGGCTACACCTTC.

The chain couples TRBV4-2 to TRBJ2-2; TRBD2 agrees at 11 bases. The CDR3 sequence is 16 residues long. Germline CDR1 LGHNA, CDR2 YNFKEQ. The ends lost 5 bases at V and 6 bases at J; junction bases unmatched: 8. Written as DNA, the CDR3 is TGTGCCAGCAGCTACGATAGCGGGGGGGATGCCGGGGAGCTGTTTTTT. It yields the protein CASSYDSGGDAGELFF.

As to this clone: The sample holds other DNA sequences that translate to the same CDR3. The chain employs TRBV9 and TRBJ2-5; a possible D gene is TRBD2 (7 bases). CDR1 and CDR2 (germline): SGDLS, YYNGEE. Trimming removed 0 bases at V and 5 bases at J, with 11 bases between. This CDR3 is built from 14 residues. This chain's CDR3 is CASSVAGGGETQYF. The CDR3 nucleotides read TGTGCCAGCAGCGTAGCGGGGGGCGGGGAGACCCAGTACTTC.

This chain connects TRBV10-3 to TRBJ1-1; 9 bases align to TRBD1. CDR1 is ENHRY, CDR2 SYGVKD, per germline. The J segment lost 10 bases and the V segment lost 5 bases, leaving 5 bases of the junction unmatched. The CDR3 loop spans 12 amino acids. This chain's CDR3 is CAISTGGWGAFF. The CDR3 region has the DNA TGTGCCATCAGTACAGGGGGCTGGGGAGCTTTCTTT.

This rearrangement joins TRBV6-5 to TRBJ1-6; no reliable D call. The CDR3 totals 12 residues. The V and J ends lost 6 bases and 7 bases respectively, with 7 bases between them. From germline, CDR1 is MNHEY and CDR2 SVGAGI. For the CDR3, the DNA is TGTGCCAGCAGGTTACAGAATTCACCCCTCCACTTT. Its protein product is CASRLQNSPLHF.

The chain couples TRBV6-5 to TRBJ1-2; 7 nucleotides agree with TRBD1. The V and J ends lost 5 bases and 4 bases, in that order; junction bases with no gene match: 4. Germline V lookup: CDR1 MNHEY, CDR2 SVGAGI. The CDR3 has 13 residues. CDR3 DNA sequence: TGTGCCAGCAGTCTGACAGGGTTCTATGGCTACACCTTC. Translating it yields CASSLTGFYGYTF.

V and J are TRBV24-1 and TRBJ2-3; tentatively, D is TRBD2 (6 bases). Trimming removed 5 bases from V and 1 base from J, with 15 bases in between. Germline CDR1 reads KGHDR; CDR2 reads SFDVKD. The CDR3 sequence is 16 residues long. The CDR3 sequence: CATSVGLASGTDTQYF. CDR3 nucleotide sequence: TGTGCCACCAGTGTAGGGCTAGCGTCTGGCACAGATACGCAGTATTTT.

The CDR3 region has the DNA TGTGCCAGCATTCTGACAGGGCTCCATGAGCAGTTCTTC. Amino acids: CASILTGLHEQFF. V is TRBV21-1 and J is TRBJ2-1; whether TRBD1, the table's D call, matches the DNA was not checked. TRBV21-1 is deemed a pseudogene. CDR3 length: 13 amino acids.

The chain is built from TRBV5-1 and TRBJ2-3; the match to TRBD1 covers 10 bases. Per the germline V gene, CDR1 is SGHRS and CDR2 is YFSETQ. The trim removed 0 bases at V and 4 bases at J, leaving 2 bases unmatched. This CDR3 is 15 amino acids long. CDR3 sequence (DNA): TGCGCCAGCAGCTTGGGGACAGGGGGTCCAGATACGCAGTATTTT. Its translation: CASSLGTGGPDTQYF.

This clone was seen just once. This CDR3 is CASSLVGRETQYF. The DNA for the CDR3 is TGTGCCAGCAGCTTAGTCGGGAGGGAGACCCAGTACTTC. The V call is TRBV7-6, the J call TRBJ2-5, with TRBD2 matching 7 bases. Per germline, CDR1 SGHVS and CDR2 FNYEAQ. After removal of 1 base from V and 5 bases from J, the junction contained 1 base not matched to a gene. The CDR3 is made up of 13 amino acids.

This chain links TRBV18 with TRBJ1-6, with no clear D. The CDR3 is 15 residues long. Germline V lookup: CDR1 KGHSH, CDR2 LQKENI. The V end lost 3 bases, the J end lost 0 bases, and 6 bases lay between the germline ends. The CDR3 nucleotides read TGTGCCAGCTCACCTGTGAGCTCCTATAATTCACCCCTCCACTTT. Translation: CASSPVSSYNSPLHF.

The sample holds one count of this clone. The genes are TRBV2 and TRBJ1-2, with D possibly TRBD1 on 6 matching bases. V shed 4 bases and J shed 1 base, with 10 bases lying between them. The CDR3 extends over 14 amino acids. Germline CDR1 reads SNHLY; CDR2 reads FYNNEI. CDR3 sequence reads: CASSATGLNYGYTF. The CDR3 region has the DNA TGTGCCAGCAGTGCGACAGGTCTTAACTATGGCTACACCTTC.

This chain uses TRBV27 with TRBJ1-2; tentative D call: TRBD1 (5 bases). CDR3 size: 15 residues. V shed 6 bases and J shed 5 bases, with 19 bases lying between them. CDR1 MNHEY and CDR2 SMNVEV come from the germline V gene (reference sequence). The CDR3 DNA follows: TGTGCCAGCAGCAACGGGGGGGGACGCCAGTATGGCTACACCTTC. Translation: CASSNGGGRQYGYTF.

In this sample, this clone turned up once. V gene TRBV4-2 combines with J gene TRBJ2-7; perhaps TRBD1 as D (5 bases). The V gene lost 6 bases and the J gene lost 6 bases, with 18 bases spanning the gap. The CDR3 contains 14 residues. CDR1 LGHNA and CDR2 YNFKEQ come from the germline V gene. CDR3 bases: TGTGCCAGCAGTCCTAGATCGACAGTAAGCGAGCAGTACTTC. Amino acids: CASSPRSTVSEQYF.

This chain uses TRBV12-5 with TRBJ1-1; D unclear. V lost 2 bases and J lost 2, with 6 bases in between. Germline V gene lookup returns CDR1 LGHNT and CDR2 FRNRAP. There are 13 residues in the CDR3. The CDR3 DNA sequence: TGTGCTAGTGGTTTGACTCTTAACACTGAAGCTTTCTTT. It is translated as CASGLTLNTEAFF.

The chain carries TRBV3-1 (or the pseudogene TRBV3-2) and TRBJ1-1, with TRBD1 matching over 9 bases. The V segment lost 4 bases and the J segment 7 bases; nucleotides outside the gene matches: 10. CDR1 and CDR2 from the germline V gene are LGHDT and YNNKEL (reference sequence). This CDR3 has 15 residues. Written as DNA, the CDR3 is TGTGCCAGCAGCCCCGGGACAGGGCTTGTCGGTGAAGCTTTCTTT. Translated, it gives CASSPGTGLVGEAFF.

The J gene is TRBJ1-2, the V gene TRBV7-9; D is unresolved. Trimming shortened V by 0 bases and J by 9 bases, and 11 bases separated the two germline ends. The CDR3 has 13 residues. Germline V gene data show CDR1 as SEHNR and CDR2 as FQNEAQ (reference sequence). CDR3 sequence reads: CASSLAKAGRYTF. The CDR3 nucleotides are TGTGCCAGCAGCTTAGCGAAAGCTGGGCGCTACACCTTC.

The DNA for the CDR3 is TGTGCTAGTGCCTCAGGGGAAAAGACCCAGTACTTC. This sequence encodes CASASGEKTQYF. The chain combines TRBV12-5 with TRBJ2-5; D might be TRBD1 (6 bases). The CDR3 length is 12 residues. Germline V CDR1 and CDR2: LGHNT, FRNRAP. V lost 7 bases and J lost 6, with 12 bases in between.

This clone was seen once. The chain employs TRBV5-8 and TRBJ2-3; possibly TRBD1 for D (7 bases). The germline gives CDR1 SGHTS, CDR2 YDEGEE. The V and J ends lost 3 bases and 1 base respectively, with 12 bases between them. The CDR3 covers 15 residues. This chain's CDR3 is CASSSPRGGTDTQYF. The CDR3 DNA follows: TGTGCCAGCAGCTCACCCAGGGGGGGCACAGATACGCAGTATTTT. Together with reference TRBV5-8 and TRBJ2-3, the CDR3 gives the full variable domain: EAGVTQSPTHLIKTRGQQATLRCSPISGHTSVYWYQQALGLGLQFLLWYDEGEERNRGNFPPRFSGRQFPNYSSELNVNALELEDSALYLCASSSPRGGTDTQYFGPGTRLTVL.